The clone carrying this T cell receptor (beta chain) was found many times. Its antigen remains unknown. RNA transcripts were the template for amplifying TCR beta CDR3 regions. The HTBI primer set served for first-round RT-PCR of the TCR CDR3. TCRdb re-analysed the multiplex PCR reads in MiXCR, keeping a single row per CDR3 protein. The sample carries 210,000 or so distinct CDR3 sequences, 17% recorded once. Over 18 months, lack of ophthalmopathy progression marked Graves' hyperthyroidism as stable. Exclusion followed for patients with uncontrolled infection, other autoimmune disease, pregnancy or lactation. Cells are PBMCs isolated from 10 ml of fresh blood. This sample is part of a study of T cells in Graves' hyperthyroidism and ophthalmopathy. General study points: Within blood appeared most thyroid clonotypes that had expanded above 0.001.

This CDR3 comprises 12 residues. Deletions cut 6 bases from V and 5 bases from J, with 7 bases between. Germline V gene data show CDR1 as MDHEN and CDR2 as SYDVKM. The sample comprised blood. The rearrangement uses TRBV28 and TRBJ2-2; D unresolved. The origin of this receptor is a man in his forties or fifties with Graves' hyperthyroidism. CDR3 sequence: CASSLTTGELFF. CDR3 coding DNA: TGTGCCAGCAGCCTGACTACCGGGGAGCTGTTTTTT.